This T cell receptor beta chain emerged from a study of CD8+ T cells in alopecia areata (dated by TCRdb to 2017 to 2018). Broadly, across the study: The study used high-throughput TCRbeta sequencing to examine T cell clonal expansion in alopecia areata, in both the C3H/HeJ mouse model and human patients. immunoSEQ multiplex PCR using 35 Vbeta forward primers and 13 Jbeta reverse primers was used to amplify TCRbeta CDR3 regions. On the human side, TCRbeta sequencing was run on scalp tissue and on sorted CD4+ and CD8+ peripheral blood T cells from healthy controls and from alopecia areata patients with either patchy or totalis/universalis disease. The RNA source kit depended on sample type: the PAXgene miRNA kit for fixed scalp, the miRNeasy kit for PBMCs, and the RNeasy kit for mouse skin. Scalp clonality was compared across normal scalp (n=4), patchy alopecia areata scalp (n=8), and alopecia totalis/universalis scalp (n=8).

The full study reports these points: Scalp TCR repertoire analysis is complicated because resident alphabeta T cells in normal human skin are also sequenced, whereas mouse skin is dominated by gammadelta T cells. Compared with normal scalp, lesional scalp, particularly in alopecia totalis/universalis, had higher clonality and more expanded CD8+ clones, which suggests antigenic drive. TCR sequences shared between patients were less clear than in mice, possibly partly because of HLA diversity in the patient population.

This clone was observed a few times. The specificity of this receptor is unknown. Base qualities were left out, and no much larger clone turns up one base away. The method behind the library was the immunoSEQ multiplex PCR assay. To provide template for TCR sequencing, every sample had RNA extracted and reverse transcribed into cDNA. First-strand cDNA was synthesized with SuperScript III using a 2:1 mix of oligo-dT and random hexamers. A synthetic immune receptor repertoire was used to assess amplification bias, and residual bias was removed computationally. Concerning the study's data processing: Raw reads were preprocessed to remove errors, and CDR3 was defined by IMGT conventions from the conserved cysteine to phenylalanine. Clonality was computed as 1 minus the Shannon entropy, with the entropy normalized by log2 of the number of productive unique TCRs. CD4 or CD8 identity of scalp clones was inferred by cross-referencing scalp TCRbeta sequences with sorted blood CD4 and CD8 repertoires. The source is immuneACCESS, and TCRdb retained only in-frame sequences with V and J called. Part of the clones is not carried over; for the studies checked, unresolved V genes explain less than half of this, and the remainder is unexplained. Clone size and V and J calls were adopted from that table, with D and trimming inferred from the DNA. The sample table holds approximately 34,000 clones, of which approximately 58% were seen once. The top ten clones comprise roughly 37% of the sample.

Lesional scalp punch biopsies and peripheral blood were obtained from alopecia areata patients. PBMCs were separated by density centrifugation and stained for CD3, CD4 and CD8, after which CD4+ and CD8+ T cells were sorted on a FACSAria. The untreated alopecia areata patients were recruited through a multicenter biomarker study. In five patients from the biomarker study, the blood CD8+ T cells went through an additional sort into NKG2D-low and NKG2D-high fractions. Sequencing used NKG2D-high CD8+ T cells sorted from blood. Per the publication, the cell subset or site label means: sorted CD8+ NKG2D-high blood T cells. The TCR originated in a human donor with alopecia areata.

The nucleotides are TGCGCCAGCAGCTCCCTGGGGGAGCAGTACTTC. Its product reads: CASSSLGEQYF. The chain couples TRBV5-1 to TRBJ2-7, with the D gene uncertain. The CDR3 starts with the cysteine, ends with the phenylalanine, and has 11 residues. Of the read, only the CDR3 DNA is kept; its 33 bases are in frame from base 1. The junction carries 8 bases between V and J, which are trimmed by 3 bases and 7 bases respectively. Via the germline V gene, CDR1 is SGHRS and CDR2 YFSETQ.